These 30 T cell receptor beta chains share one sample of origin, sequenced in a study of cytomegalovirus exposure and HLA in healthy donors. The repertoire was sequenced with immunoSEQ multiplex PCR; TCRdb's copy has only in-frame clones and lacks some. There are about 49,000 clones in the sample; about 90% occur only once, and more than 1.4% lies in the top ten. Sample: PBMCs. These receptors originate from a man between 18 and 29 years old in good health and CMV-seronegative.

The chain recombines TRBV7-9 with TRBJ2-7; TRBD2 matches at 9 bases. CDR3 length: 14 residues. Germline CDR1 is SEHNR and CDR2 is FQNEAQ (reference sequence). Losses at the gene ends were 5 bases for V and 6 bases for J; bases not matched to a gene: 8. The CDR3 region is CASSPSSGTFEQYF. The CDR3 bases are TGTGCCAGCAGCCCCTCTAGCGGGACGTTCGAGCAGTACTTC.

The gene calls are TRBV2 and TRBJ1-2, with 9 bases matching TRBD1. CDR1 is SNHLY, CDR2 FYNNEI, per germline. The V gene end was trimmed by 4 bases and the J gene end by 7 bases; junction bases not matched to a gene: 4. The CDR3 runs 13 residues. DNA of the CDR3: TGTGCCAGCAGTGGGGGACAGGGTCTTGGCTACACCTTC. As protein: CASSGGQGLGYTF.

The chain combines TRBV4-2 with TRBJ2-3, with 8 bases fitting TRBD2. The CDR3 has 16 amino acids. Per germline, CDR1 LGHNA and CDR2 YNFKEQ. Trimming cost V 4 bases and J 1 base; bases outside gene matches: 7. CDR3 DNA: TGTGCCAGCAGCCCCTGGACAGCGGGGGGCACAGATACGCAGTATTTT. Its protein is CASSPWTAGGTDTQYF.

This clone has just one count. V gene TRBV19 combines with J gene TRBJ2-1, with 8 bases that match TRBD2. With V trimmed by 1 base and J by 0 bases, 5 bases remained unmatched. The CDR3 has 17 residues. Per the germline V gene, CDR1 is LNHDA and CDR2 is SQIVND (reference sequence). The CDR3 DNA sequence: TGTGCCAGTAGTATAGGCGCGGGGGGCCTCTCCTACAATGAGCAGTTCTTC. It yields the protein CASSIGAGGLSYNEQFF.

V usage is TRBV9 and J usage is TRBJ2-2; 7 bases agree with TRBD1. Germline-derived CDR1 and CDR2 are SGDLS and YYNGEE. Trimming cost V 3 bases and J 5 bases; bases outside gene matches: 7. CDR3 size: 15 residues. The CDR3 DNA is TGTGCCAGCAGCGAGACAGGGTCTGAGACCGGGGAGCTGTTTTTT. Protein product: CASSETGSETGELFF.

Here the CDR3 reads CAWSPGTFIGEQFF. For the CDR3, the DNA is TGTGCCTGGAGTCCCGGGACTTTCATCGGGGAGCAGTTCTTC. The chain employs TRBV30 and TRBJ2-1; D might be TRBD2 (6 bases). Germline CDR1 GTSNPN, CDR2 SVGIG (reference sequence). This CDR3 spans 14 amino acids. The ends were cut back, 2 bases at V and 10 bases at J, with 18 bases in the middle.

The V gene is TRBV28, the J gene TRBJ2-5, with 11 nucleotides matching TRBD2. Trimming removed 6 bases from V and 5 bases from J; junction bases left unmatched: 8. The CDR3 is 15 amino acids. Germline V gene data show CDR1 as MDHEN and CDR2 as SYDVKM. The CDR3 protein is CASSSPTSGTETQYF. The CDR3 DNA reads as TGTGCCAGCAGCTCACCGACTAGCGGGACGGAGACCCAGTACTTC.

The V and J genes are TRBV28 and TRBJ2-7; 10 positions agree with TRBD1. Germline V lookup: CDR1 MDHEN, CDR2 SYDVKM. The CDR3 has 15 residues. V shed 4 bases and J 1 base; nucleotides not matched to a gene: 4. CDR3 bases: TGTGCCAGCAGTTATCCGGGACAGGGGTCCTACGAGCAGTACTTC. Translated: CASSYPGQGSYEQYF.

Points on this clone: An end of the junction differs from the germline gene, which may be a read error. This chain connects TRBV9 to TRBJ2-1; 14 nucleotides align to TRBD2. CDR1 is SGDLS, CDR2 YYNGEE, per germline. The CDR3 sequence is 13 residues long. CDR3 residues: CASSGTSGRIQIF. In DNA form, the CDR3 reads TGTGCCAGCAGCGGGACTAGCGGGAGGATTCAAATCTTC.

DNA of the CDR3: TGTGCCAGCATCACGTGGCAGGCCCCAGGGGGCTACACCTTC. Amino acid sequence: CASITWQAPGGYTF. The chain combines TRBV28 with TRBJ1-2; D possibly corresponds to TRBD1 (5 bases). Germline V gives CDR1 MDHEN, CDR2 SYDVKM. This CDR3 contains 14 residues. Trimming cost V 7 bases and J 8 bases, with 20 bases left between them.

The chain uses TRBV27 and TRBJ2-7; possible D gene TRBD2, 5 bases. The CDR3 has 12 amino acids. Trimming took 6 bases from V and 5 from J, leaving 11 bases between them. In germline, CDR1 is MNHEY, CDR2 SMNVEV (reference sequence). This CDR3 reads CASSPEGDEQYF. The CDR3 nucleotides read TGTGCCAGCAGCCCCGAGGGAGACGAGCAGTACTTC.

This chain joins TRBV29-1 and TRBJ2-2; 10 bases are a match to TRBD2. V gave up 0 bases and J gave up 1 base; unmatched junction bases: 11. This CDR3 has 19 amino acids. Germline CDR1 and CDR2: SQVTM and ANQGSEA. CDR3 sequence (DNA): TGCAGCGTTGAAGATTTAGACCCAGCGGGAGGGCAGAACACCGGGGAGCTGTTTTTT. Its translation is CSVEDLDPAGGQNTGELFF.

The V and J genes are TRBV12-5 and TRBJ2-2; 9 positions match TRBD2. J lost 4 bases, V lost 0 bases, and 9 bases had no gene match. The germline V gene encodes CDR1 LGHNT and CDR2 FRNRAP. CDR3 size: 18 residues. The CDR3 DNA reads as TGTGCTAGTGGTTTGGTAGTAGGCGGGAGGGCCGTCACCGGGGAGCTGTTTTTT. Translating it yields CASGLVVGGRAVTGELFF. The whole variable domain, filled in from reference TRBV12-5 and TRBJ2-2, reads DARVTQTPRHKVTEMGQEVTMRCQPILGHNTVFWYRQTMMQGLELLAYFRNRAPLDDSGMPKDRFSAEMPDATLATLKIQPSEPRDSAVYFCASGLVVGGRAVTGELFFGEGSRLTVL.

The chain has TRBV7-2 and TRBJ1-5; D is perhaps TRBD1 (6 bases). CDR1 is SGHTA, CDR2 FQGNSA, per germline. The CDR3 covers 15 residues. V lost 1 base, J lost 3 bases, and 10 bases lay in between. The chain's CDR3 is CASSLVDRSNQPQHF. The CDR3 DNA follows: TGTGCCAGCAGCTTAGTAGACAGGTCCAATCAGCCCCAGCATTTT.

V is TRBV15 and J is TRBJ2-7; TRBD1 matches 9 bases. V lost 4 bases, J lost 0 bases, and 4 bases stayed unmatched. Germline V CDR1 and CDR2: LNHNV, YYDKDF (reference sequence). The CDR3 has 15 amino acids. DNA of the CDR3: TGTGCCACCAGCACCCCGGACAGGGGCTCCTACGAGCAGTACTTC. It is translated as CATSTPDRGSYEQYF.

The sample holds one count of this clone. CDR3 sequence reads: CASSDLGGRAVDTQYF. CDR3 nucleotides: TGTGCCAGCAGCGACCTTGGCGGGAGGGCCGTGGATACGCAGTATTTT. The chain is built from TRBV5-6 and TRBJ2-3; 9 bases agree with TRBD2. CDR1 and CDR2 (germline): SGHDT, YYEEEE. The V gene end was trimmed by 4 bases and the J gene end by 6 bases; junction bases not matched to a gene: 12. The CDR3 has 16 amino acids. The entire variable domain, with the rest obtained from reference TRBV5-6 and TRBJ2-3, is as follows: DAGVTQSPTHLIKTRGQQVTLRCSPKSGHDTVSWYQQALGQGPQFIFQYYEEEERQRGNFPDRFSGHQFPNYSSELNVNALLLGDSALYLCASSDLGGRAVDTQYFGPGTRLTVL.

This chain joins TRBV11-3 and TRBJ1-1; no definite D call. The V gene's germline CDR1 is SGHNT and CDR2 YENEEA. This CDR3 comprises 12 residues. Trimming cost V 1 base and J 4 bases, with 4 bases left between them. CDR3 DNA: TGTGCCAGCAGCTTAGCAGTCACTGAAGCTTTCTTT. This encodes CASSLAVTEAFF.

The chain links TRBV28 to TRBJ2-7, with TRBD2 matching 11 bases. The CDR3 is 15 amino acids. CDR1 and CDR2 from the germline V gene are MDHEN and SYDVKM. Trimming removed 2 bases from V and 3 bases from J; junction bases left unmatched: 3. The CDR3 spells CASSLVGLADYEQYF. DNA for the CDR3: TGTGCCAGCAGTTTAGTGGGACTAGCGGACTACGAGCAGTACTTC.

The CDR3 here is CASSIATGATGELFF. In DNA, the CDR3 is TGTGCCAGCAGCATAGCCACAGGGGCCACCGGGGAGCTGTTTTTT. The chain employs TRBV6-5 and TRBJ2-2; 7 bases match TRBD1. The junction had 8 bases not matched to a gene; V was cut back by 6 bases and J by 4 bases. Germline CDR1 reads MNHEY; CDR2 reads SVGAGI. This CDR3 comprises 15 residues.

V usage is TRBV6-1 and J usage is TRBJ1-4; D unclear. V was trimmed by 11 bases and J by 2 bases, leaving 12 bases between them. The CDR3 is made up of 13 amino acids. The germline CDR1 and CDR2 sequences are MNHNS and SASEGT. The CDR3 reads CAGQKSTNEKLFF. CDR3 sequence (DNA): TGTGCCGGCCAGAAATCCACTAATGAAAAACTGTTTTTT.

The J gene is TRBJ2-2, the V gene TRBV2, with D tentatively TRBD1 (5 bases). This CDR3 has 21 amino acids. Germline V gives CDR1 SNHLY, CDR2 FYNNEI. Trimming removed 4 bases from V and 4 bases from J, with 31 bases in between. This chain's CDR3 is CASSADKKYTHLAEITGELFF. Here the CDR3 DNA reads TGTGCCAGCAGTGCGGACAAGAAATACACCCATCTTGCGGAAATCACCGGGGAGCTGTTTTTT.

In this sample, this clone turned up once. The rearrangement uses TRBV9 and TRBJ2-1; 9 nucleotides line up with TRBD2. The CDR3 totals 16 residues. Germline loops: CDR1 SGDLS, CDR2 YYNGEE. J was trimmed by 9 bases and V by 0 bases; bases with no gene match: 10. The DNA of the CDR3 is TGTGCCAGCAGCGTAGTGGGCGGGAGGGCCAGCACTGAGCAGTTCTTC. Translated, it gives CASSVVGGRASTEQFF.

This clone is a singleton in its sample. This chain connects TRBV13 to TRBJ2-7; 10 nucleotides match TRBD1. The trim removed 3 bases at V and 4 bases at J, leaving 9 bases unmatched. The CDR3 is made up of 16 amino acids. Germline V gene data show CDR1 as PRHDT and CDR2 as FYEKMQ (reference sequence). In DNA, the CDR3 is TGTGCCAGCAGCTTCCGCGAGACAGGGGGCGAATACGAGCAGTACTTC. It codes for CASSFRETGGEYEQYF.

Here the CDR3 DNA reads TGTGCCAGCACCATTAAGAGGGGGCAGGGAGGTTTTAGCAATGAGCAGTTCTTC. This sequence encodes CASTIKRGQGGFSNEQFF. The chain uses TRBV21-1 and TRBJ2-1; the table names TRBD1, a call not compared with the DNA. TRBV21-1 is an annotated pseudogene. The CDR3 extends over 18 amino acids.

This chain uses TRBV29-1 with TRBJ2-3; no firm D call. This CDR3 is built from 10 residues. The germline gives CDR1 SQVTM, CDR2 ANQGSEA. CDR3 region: CTPPADTQYF. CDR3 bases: TGCACCCCGCCGGCAGATACGCAGTATTTT.

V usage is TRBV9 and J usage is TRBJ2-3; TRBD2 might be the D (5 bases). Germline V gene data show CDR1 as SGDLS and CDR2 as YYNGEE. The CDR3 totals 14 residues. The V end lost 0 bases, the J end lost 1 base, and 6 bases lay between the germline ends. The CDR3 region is CASSVEGGTDTQYF. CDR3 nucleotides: TGTGCCAGCAGCGTAGAGGGAGGCACAGATACGCAGTATTTT.

The CDR3 protein is CASSLLAGNTIYF. In DNA form, the CDR3 reads TGTGCCAGCAGCTTATTAGCTGGAAACACCATATATTTT. The chain employs TRBV7-2 and TRBJ1-3; no clear D gene. Trimming pared 2 bases from V and 2 bases from J, leaving 4 bases between. Germline V gene data show CDR1 as SGHTA and CDR2 as FQGNSA. The CDR3 sequence is 13 residues long.

DNA for the CDR3: TGTGCCAGCAGTGAAATCCAGGGGGCTAACGAGCAGTACTTC. The encoded protein is CASSEIQGANEQYF. The rearrangement joins TRBV2 to TRBJ2-7, with TRBD1 matching over 8 bases. The CDR3 length is 14 residues. The V and J ends lost 2 bases and 5 bases, in that order; junction bases with no gene match: 5. Looked up from germline, CDR1 is SNHLY and CDR2 is FYNNEI.

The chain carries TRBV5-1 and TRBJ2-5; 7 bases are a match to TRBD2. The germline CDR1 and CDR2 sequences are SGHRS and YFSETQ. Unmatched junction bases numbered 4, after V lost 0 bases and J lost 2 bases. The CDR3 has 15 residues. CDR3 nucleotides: TGCGCCAGCAGCTTGGCGGGGAGGGAGCAAGAGACCCAGTACTTC. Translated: CASSLAGREQETQYF.

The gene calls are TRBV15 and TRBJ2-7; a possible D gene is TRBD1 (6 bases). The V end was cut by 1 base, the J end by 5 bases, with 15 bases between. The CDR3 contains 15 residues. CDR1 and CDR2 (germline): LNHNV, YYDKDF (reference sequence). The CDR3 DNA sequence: TGTGCCACCAGCAGAGTTATTCAGGGGCGGGACGAGCAGTACTTC. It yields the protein CATSRVIQGRDEQYF.